The 30 T cell receptor beta chains in this list originate from one sample, sequenced in a study of CD8 T cells in Susac syndrome. Random hexamers were used to reverse transcribe an amount of about 0.45 to 1 ug RNA. TCRdb independently ran MiXCR on the immunoSEQ multiplex PCR reads; one entry per CDR3 protein. The top ten hold roughly 0.15% of the sample, which has roughly 150,000 distinct CDR3 sequences, about 95% seen once. The sequencing input was CD4+ T cells from PBMCs. Receptors were obtained from a human donor with Susac syndrome.

The chain combines TRBV4-1 with TRBJ1-2; D is possibly TRBD1 (6 bases). The CDR3 has 17 residues. Germline V gene data show CDR1 as MGHRA and CDR2 as YSYEKL. Trimming shortened V by 0 bases and J by 4 bases, and 18 bases separated the two germline ends. CDR3 sequence: CASSQEDKQGTGYGYTF. CDR3 coding DNA: TGCGCCAGCAGCCAAGAGGACAAACAGGGAACGGGCTATGGCTACACCTTC.

J is TRBJ1-4 and V is TRBV4-1; D is perhaps TRBD1 (5 bases). The CDR3 runs 13 residues. Germline CDR1 MGHRA, CDR2 YSYEKL. With 2 bases removed from V and 7 bases from J, the gap between germline ends came to 8 bases. CDR3 coding DNA: TGCGCCAGCAGCCAACTTAGGGGTGAAAAACTGTTTTTT. Translation: CASSQLRGEKLFF.

The rearrangement uses TRBV29-1 and TRBJ2-2; TRBD1 matches at 9 bases. Trimming took 7 bases from V and 6 from J; bases not matched to a gene: 6. The CDR3 has 13 residues. Germline CDR1 and CDR2: SQVTM and ANQGSEA. The CDR3 nucleotides are TGCAGCGCCACACAGGGGGCGGCCGGGGAGCTGTTTTTT. Translating it yields CSATQGAAGELFF.

The chain couples TRBV19 to TRBJ1-2; no clear D. The germline V and J ends were trimmed by 3 bases and 2 bases, with 10 bases remaining between them. This CDR3 is 14 amino acids long. Germline lookup yields CDR1 LNHDA and CDR2 SQIVND (reference sequence). The CDR3 sequence: CASSMDGINYGYTF. The CDR3 DNA sequence: TGTGCCAGTAGTATGGACGGAATAAACTATGGCTACACCTTC.

The chain has TRBV4-2 and TRBJ1-2; D gene uncertain. The germline V and J ends were trimmed by 0 bases and 7 bases, with 6 bases remaining between them. Germline CDR1 is LGHNA and CDR2 is YNFKEQ. The CDR3 runs to 12 residues. CDR3 DNA: TGTGCCAGCAGCCAAGATGAGGGTGGCTACACCTTC. Protein product: CASSQDEGGYTF.

J is TRBJ1-6 and V is TRBV7-2; D perhaps matches TRBD1 (6 bases). Trimming left V 3 bases short and J 7 bases short, with 16 bases between. The CDR3 length is 16 residues. In germline, CDR1 is SGHTA, CDR2 FQGNSA. CDR3 nucleotide sequence: TGTGCCAGCAGCTTGCTGCTGGGGGCTCTGAATTCACCCCTCCACTTT. Encoded protein: CASSLLLGALNSPLHF. The variable domain in full, with the rest retrieved from reference TRBV7-2 and TRBJ1-6, is GAGVSQSPSNKVTEKGKDVELRCDPISGHTALYWYRQSLGQGLEFLIYFQGNSAPDKSGLPSDRFSAERTGGSVSTLTIQRTQQEDSAVYLCASSLLLGALNSPLHFGNGTRLTVT.

The chain links TRBV20-1 to TRBJ1-1; D is unresolved. This CDR3 has 12 amino acids. In germline, CDR1 is DFQATT, CDR2 SNEGSKA (reference sequence). Trimming took 6 bases from V and 0 from J, leaving 8 bases between them. This chain's CDR3 is CSAESMNTEAFF. CDR3 DNA: TGCAGTGCCGAGTCCATGAACACTGAAGCTTTCTTT.

J is TRBJ1-2 and V is TRBV4-3, with D hard to call. CDR3 size: 12 residues. The germline CDR1 and CDR2 sequences are LGHNA and YSLEER. V dropped 1 base and J dropped 8 bases, with 8 bases sitting between them. The CDR3 reads CASSQGRLGYTF. The DNA for the CDR3 is TGCGCCAGCAGCCAAGGCCGACTGGGCTACACCTTC.

The chain carries TRBV23-1 and TRBJ2-7, with 8 bases that match TRBD1. TRBV23-1 is sorted into the ORF group, with uncertain function. This CDR3 region has 14 residues. J lost 1 base, V lost 6 bases, and 5 bases had no gene match. The CDR3 DNA sequence: TGCGCCAGCAGGCCCAGGGGGCTATCCTACGAGCAGTACTTC. It yields the protein CASRPRGLSYEQYF.

The genes are TRBV6-2 or TRBV6-3 and TRBJ2-7; TRBD2 matches 10 bases. The CDR3 consists of 14 residues. V lost 7 bases and J lost 2; bases outside the gene matches: 5. Looked up from germline, CDR1 is MNHEY and CDR2 is SVGEGT. The CDR3 here is CASKKSGGAYEQYF. Here the CDR3 DNA reads TGTGCCAGCAAGAAGAGCGGGGGGGCCTACGAGCAGTACTTC.

V is TRBV5-4 and J is TRBJ2-5; 8 bases map to TRBD2. V dropped 3 bases and J dropped 4; count of bases not matched to a gene: 11. The CDR3 has 16 residues. Germline V gene data show CDR1 as SGHNT and CDR2 as YYREEE (reference sequence). The CDR3 region is CASSSEGTSHAETQYF. In nucleotides, the CDR3 is TGTGCCAGCAGCTCGGAGGGGACTAGTCACGCAGAGACCCAGTACTTC.

V and J are TRBV29-1 and TRBJ2-5; the D is unclear. The CDR3 runs to 13 residues. Trimming stripped 5 bases from V and 0 bases from J, with 10 bases between. Germline V gene sequence: CDR1 SQVTM, CDR2 ANQGSEA. The CDR3 DNA follows: TGCAGCGTTCTACTCTTGTACCAAGAGACCCAGTACTTC. Amino acid sequence: CSVLLLYQETQYF.

The CDR3 nucleotides are TGTGCCAGCACCTCGGGACATGCTAGGGAGCAGTACTTC. It translates to CASTSGHAREQYF. The rearrangement links TRBV27 to TRBJ2-7, with D possibly TRBD1 on 6 matching bases. The CDR3 totals 13 residues. Trimming removed 7 bases at V and 7 bases at J, with 17 bases between. The germline V gene encodes CDR1 MNHEY and CDR2 SMNVEV (reference sequence).

The V and J genes are TRBV5-6 and TRBJ2-7; D is perhaps TRBD2 (5 bases). V lost 2 bases and J lost 2, with 14 bases in between. The CDR3 contains 15 residues. Germline V gene data show CDR1 as SGHDT and CDR2 as YYEEEE. The CDR3 loop reads CASSFTGVRTYEQYF. Here the CDR3 DNA reads TGTGCCAGCAGCTTTACCGGGGTTCGAACCTACGAGCAGTACTTC.

The rearrangement joins TRBV14 to TRBJ2-7; D not certain. The V end was cut by 1 base, the J end by 1 base, with 8 bases between. Germline loops: CDR1 SGHDN, CDR2 FVKESK. This CDR3 is 14 amino acids long. The CDR3 is CASSQVVGSYEQYF. In nucleotides, the CDR3 is TGTGCCAGCAGCCAAGTTGTGGGGTCCTACGAGCAGTACTTC.

This clonotype was detected once. J is TRBJ1-5 and V is TRBV20-1; the D is unclear. The germline V gene has CDR1 DFQATT and CDR2 SNEGSKA (reference sequence). The length of the CDR3 is 13 residues. V lost 4 bases to trimming and J lost 4 bases, with 11 bases between them. For the CDR3, the DNA is TGCAGTGCTATGTCGGGTGGTAATCAGCCCCAGCATTTT. Translated: CSAMSGGNQPQHF.

The V gene is TRBV5-1, the J gene TRBJ2-2; D is ambiguous. Trimming cost V 0 bases and J 1 base, with 7 bases left between them. This CDR3 spans 15 amino acids. Germline CDR1 reads SGHRS; CDR2 reads YFSETQ. As DNA, the CDR3 is TGCGCCAGCAGCTTGGCCTCGTGGAACACCGGGGAGCTGTTTTTT. Residues: CASSLASWNTGELFF.

The chain is built from TRBV2 and TRBJ2-3; D is possibly TRBD2 (6 bases). Per the germline V gene, CDR1 is SNHLY and CDR2 is FYNNEI. The V gene lost 8 bases and the J gene lost 4 bases, with 19 bases spanning the gap. This CDR3 region has 15 residues. The CDR3 loop reads CASSPGGGVSDTQYF. CDR3 bases: TGTGCCAGCTCCCCCGGTGGCGGGGTCTCAGATACGCAGTATTTT.

This sequence joins TRBV7-9 and TRBJ2-1; D is unresolved. Germline CDR1 is SEHNR and CDR2 is FQNEAQ (reference sequence). Trimming shortened V by 7 bases and J by 9 bases, and 13 bases separated the two germline ends. CDR3 length equals 12 residues. The CDR3 spells CASKRIGVEQFF. In nucleotides, the CDR3 is TGTGCCAGCAAGAGGATTGGTGTTGAGCAGTTCTTC. The variable domain in full, completed from reference TRBV7-9 and TRBJ2-1, reads DTGVSQNPRHKITKRGQNVTFRCDPISEHNRLYWYRQTLGQGPEFLTYFQNEAQLEKSRLLSDRFSAERPKGSFSTLEIQRTEQGDSAMYLCASKRIGVEQFFGPGTRLTVL.

The rearrangement joins TRBV5-1 to TRBJ1-2; TRBD1 aligns across 8 bases. The CDR3 spans 13 residues. The germline V gene encodes CDR1 SGHRS and CDR2 YFSETQ. The V and J ends lost 4 bases and 13 bases, in that order; junction bases with no gene match: 12. CDR3 sequence reads: CASSPGPGGTSTF. The CDR3 DNA reads TGCGCCAGCAGCCCGGGCCCAGGGGGCACCTCCACCTTC.

The chain has TRBV19 and TRBJ1-2; 7 bases are a match to TRBD1. After removal of 9 bases from V and 0 bases from J, the junction contained 7 bases not matched to a gene. Germline V CDR1 and CDR2: LNHDA, SQIVND (reference sequence). CDR3 size: 14 residues. Here the CDR3 DNA reads TGTGCCAGCACCGGGACAGTAGCTAACTATGGCTACACCTTC. It translates to CASTGTVANYGYTF.

The gene calls are TRBV9 and TRBJ2-5, with 11 positions matching TRBD2. In germline, CDR1 is SGDLS, CDR2 YYNGEE. This CDR3 has 16 amino acids. The ends lost 2 bases at V and 0 bases at J; junction bases unmatched: 3. Here the CDR3 reads CASSVQLAGDQETQYF. The CDR3 nucleotides read TGTGCCAGCAGCGTCCAACTAGCGGGGGACCAAGAGACCCAGTACTTC.

The chain employs TRBV28 and TRBJ1-2, with D unclear. V lost 2 bases, J lost 4 bases, and 11 bases lay in between. Looked up from germline, CDR1 is MDHEN and CDR2 is SYDVKM. The CDR3 sequence is 14 residues long. Here the CDR3 DNA reads TGTGCCAGCAGTTTAGCATTTCCTCCCTATGGCTACACCTTC. Residues: CASSLAFPPYGYTF.

This rearrangement joins TRBV20-1 to TRBJ2-5; 11 bases are a match to TRBD1. The germline V gene has CDR1 DFQATT and CDR2 SNEGSKA (reference sequence). The CDR3 loop spans 15 amino acids. J lost 4 bases, V lost 1 base, and 5 bases had no gene match. The CDR3 DNA is TGCAGTGCTAGAGCCGGGACAGGGGGAGGAGAGACCCAGTACTTC. Translating gives CSARAGTGGGETQYF.

The chain uses TRBV20-1 and TRBJ2-3, with TRBD2 matching over 12 bases. The CDR3 extends over 14 amino acids. Germline CDR1 and CDR2: DFQATT and SNEGSKA (reference sequence). Trimming removed 4 bases from V and 5 bases from J; junction bases left unmatched: 4. CDR3 loop: CSATSGGGVDTQYF. Here the CDR3 DNA reads TGCAGTGCTACTAGCGGGGGGGGCGTAGATACGCAGTATTTT.

The CDR3 DNA reads as TGCGCCAGCAGCCGAGTGGGGGAGACCCAGTACTTC. Its translation is CASSRVGETQYF. The rearrangement uses TRBV5-1 and TRBJ2-5; D unresolved. Trimming pared 4 bases from V and 5 bases from J, leaving 9 bases between. CDR1 is SGHRS and CDR2 is YFSETQ in the germline V gene. The CDR3 is 12 residues long.

The V gene is TRBV5-8, the J gene TRBJ1-5; D remains unclear. This CDR3 is 13 amino acids long. Trimming removed 3 bases from V and 4 bases from J, with 8 bases in between. Germline lookup yields CDR1 SGHTS and CDR2 YDEGEE. The CDR3 nucleotides are TGTGCCAGCAGCTCTTCCTTGAATCAGCCCCAGCATTTT. Protein product: CASSSSLNQPQHF.

The chain uses TRBV20-1 and TRBJ1-2; tentatively, D is TRBD1 (5 bases). This CDR3 contains 11 residues. V was cut by 3 bases and J by 6 bases, with 8 bases left in between. Germline CDR1 DFQATT, CDR2 SNEGSKA (reference sequence). CDR3 sequence reads: CSARDTDGYTF. In DNA form, the CDR3 reads TGCAGTGCTAGGGACACGGATGGCTACACCTTC.

This clonotype was seen a handful of times. The rearrangement links TRBV12-3 or TRBV12-4 to TRBJ1-4; the D is unclear. The CDR3 has 13 residues. Trimming left V 6 bases short and J 5 bases short, with 10 bases between. The CDR3 coding sequence is TGTGCCAGCAGCCCTCGGCTGAATGAAAAACTGTTTTTT. As protein: CASSPRLNEKLFF.

V and J are TRBV7-3 and TRBJ2-3; D gene uncertain. Germline V gene sequence: CDR1 SGHTA, CDR2 FQGTGA. The CDR3 has 14 amino acids. The V and J ends lost 2 bases and 2 bases respectively, with 8 bases between them. The CDR3 sequence: CASSLSGFTDTQYF. The CDR3 DNA reads TGTGCCAGCAGCTTATCCGGTTTCACAGATACGCAGTATTTT.